These T cell receptor beta chains were read from a single sample in a study of blood T cell repertoires in COVID-19. TCRdb keeps only in-frame clones here, not all; method: immunoSEQ multiplex PCR. Found here are about 240,000 clones, 65% to 90% of them singletons; the top ten hold 4.5% to 6%. The sequencing sample was made of peripheral blood. The receptor set was obtained from a man in his fifties with COVID-19, enrolled during active disease. Both conserved end residues are part of each CDR3. The D gene is left open where the match is weak. Where a row states a size, it is once, few, many or the class of an expanded clone; other rows omit it.

J gene | D gene | clone size | V gene | CDR3 protein | CDR3 DNA
TRBJ1-1 | TRBD1 | - | TRBV11-2 | CASSQRGQQNTEAFF | TGTGCCAGCAGCCAAAGGGGACAGCAGAACACTGAAGCTTTCTTT
TRBJ1-5 | TRBD1 | - | TRBV4-1 | CASSQGQINQPQHF | TGCGCCAGCAGCCAGGGACAGATCAATCAGCCCCAGCATTTT
TRBJ2-1 | TRBD2 | - | TRBV10-2 | CASSASSGGYNEQFF | TGCGCCAGCAGTGCAAGTTCGGGGGGCTACAATGAGCAGTTCTTC
TRBJ2-5 | - | - | TRBV7-2 | CASSSPRPQETQYF | TGTGCCAGCAGCTCCCCGCGCCCACAAGAGACCCAGTACTTC
TRBJ2-5 | TRBD1 | - | TRBV7-9 | CASSPGTVFRETQYF | TGTGCCAGCAGCCCCGGGACAGTATTCAGAGAGACCCAGTACTTC
TRBJ2-7 | TRBD1 | - | TRBV5-1 | CASSFTGTGSMSEQYF | TGCGCCAGCAGCTTCACCGGGACAGGGAGTATGAGCGAGCAGTACTTC
TRBJ1-1 | - | - | TRBV18 | CASSPSRDTEAFF | TGTGCCAGCTCACCCTCCAGGGACACTGAAGCTTTCTTT
TRBJ2-2 | TRBD1 | - | TRBV5-1 | CASSLEGQGTGELFF | TGCGCCAGCAGCTTGGAGGGACAGGGGACCGGGGAGCTGTTTTTT
TRBJ1-3 | - | few | TRBV20-1 | CSARGVNTIYF | TGCAGTGCTCGCGGGGTTAACACCATATATTTT
TRBJ1-2 | TRBD1 | - | TRBV7-3 | CASSLTGTDNYGYTF | TGTGCCAGCAGCTTAACGGGGACAGATAACTATGGCTACACCTTC
TRBJ2-3 | - | - | TRBV15 | CATSVYSAPSTDTQYF | TGTGCCACCAGCGTCTATAGCGCCCCTAGCACAGATACGCAGTATTTT
TRBJ2-7 | TRBD1 | - | TRBV27 | CASSLSQGTGEQYF | TGTGCCAGCAGTTTAAGTCAGGGGACAGGAGAGCAGTACTTC
TRBJ2-1 | - | - | TRBV27 | CASSLGQIHEQFF | TGTGCCAGCAGTTTAGGGCAGATTCATGAGCAGTTCTTC
TRBJ1-2 | - | once | TRBV21-1 | CASSKGGDRLYGYTF | TGTGCCAGCAGCAAAGGGGGGGACAGGCTTTATGGCTACACCTTC
TRBJ2-3 | - | - | TRBV7-7 | CASSLDAAGTQYF | TGTGCTAGCAGCTTAGACGCCGCGGGGACGCAGTATTTT
TRBJ2-7 | - | - | TRBV19 | CASSIRQGLDEQYF | TGTGCCAGTAGTATCAGGCAGGGGCTCGACGAGCAGTACTTC
TRBJ2-5 | - | - | TRBV12-5 | CASAFSDLQETQYF | TGTGCTAGTGCCTTTTCCGACTTACAAGAGACCCAGTACTTC
TRBJ2-6 | - | - | TRBV5-4 | CASSSTAGIGANVLTF | TGTGCCAGCAGCTCTACCGCAGGGATTGGGGCCAACGTCCTGACTTTC
TRBJ1-1 | TRBD1 | - | TRBV6-5 | CASTPPTGPNTEAFF | TGTGCCAGCACCCCCCCGACAGGGCCGAACACTGAAGCTTTCTTT
TRBJ1-2 | - | - | TRBV6-5 | CASSRTQGGYGYTF | TGTGCCAGCAGTCGAACCCAGGGTGGCTATGGCTACACCTTC
TRBJ2-5 | - | - | TRBV3-1/TRBV3-2 | CASSQVRSAQYF | TGTGCCAGCAGCCAAGTTAGATCCGCCCAGTACTTC
TRBJ2-1 | TRBD2 | - | TRBV2 | CASSDRRGANYNEQFF | TGTGCCAGCAGTGATAGGCGGGGGGCCAATTACAATGAGCAGTTCTTC
TRBJ2-2 | TRBD1 | few | TRBV24-1 | CATSDFGQGAAGELFF | TGTGCCACCAGTGATTTCGGCCAGGGGGCTGCCGGGGAGCTGTTTTTT